This entry is about one T cell receptor (beta chain). The sample holds many counts of this clonotype. Its antigen target is currently unknown. No base quality values were provided; no much bigger clone lies one nucleotide off. TCRdb records Illumina HiSeq 2500 as the sequencer. Quantitative 5'-RACE with molecular barcodes was used to prepare TCR beta libraries. In the original analysis: A new computational method, built on a probabilistic model of VDJ rearrangement, was used to identify disease-linked TCR variants. TCRdb ran its own pipeline on the public reads, namely fastp trimming at Q25 and MiXCR clone calling, and kept in-frame beta chains. Each record represents a unique CDR3 protein, reported with the most common genes and DNA among its rows. The V and J calls, along with clone size, are taken from TCRdb and not from the paper's own processing. A total of over 200,000 distinct CDR3 sequences appear in this sample, around 18% of them only once. Clones ranked in the top ten supply approximately 40% of the sample.

At the junction V is shortened by 4 bases and J by 6 bases, with 15 bases in between. Counted from cysteine to phenylalanine, this CDR3 has 15 amino acids. Left in the record is the CDR3 DNA by itself, 45 bases read in frame from the first base. The germline V gene sets CDR1 to LGHNA and CDR2 to YNFKEQ. The data belong to a study of CD8 T cells in ankylosing spondylitis (dated by TCRdb to about 2017). About the full investigation: The study profiled T cell receptor beta repertoires in healthy donors and ankylosing spondylitis patients to find disease-linked TCR variants. Peripheral blood was sampled, and synovial fluid was additionally collected from ankylosing spondylitis patients. The full study cohort comprised 20 to 30 ankylosing spondylitis patients and about 110 healthy donors.

Study-wide findings and limitations: A TCR beta motif of several highly homologous amino acid variants appeared characteristic of blood from ankylosing spondylitis patients. Some TCR beta motif variants had previously been reported in synovial fluid and blood of reactive arthritis patients, which suggested common disease-initiation mechanisms. Significant enrichment of the disease-linked clones was reported in matched synovial fluid samples from ankylosing spondylitis patients. The disease-linked clones showed a CD8+ phenotype and occurred at relatively low frequencies in peripheral blood.

Sequencing used blood, either unsorted or a sorted T cell fraction (not recorded which). This sequence originates from a male donor with ankylosing spondylitis. Rearrangement joined TRBV4-2 to TRBJ2-2; the D assignment is uncertain and may be TRBD1 or TRBD2, with 5 bases supporting each. Here is the DNA: TGTGCCAGCAGCCCCCGGGGCCAAGAAGCCGGGGAGCTGTTTTTT. This sequence encodes CASSPRGQEAGELFF.